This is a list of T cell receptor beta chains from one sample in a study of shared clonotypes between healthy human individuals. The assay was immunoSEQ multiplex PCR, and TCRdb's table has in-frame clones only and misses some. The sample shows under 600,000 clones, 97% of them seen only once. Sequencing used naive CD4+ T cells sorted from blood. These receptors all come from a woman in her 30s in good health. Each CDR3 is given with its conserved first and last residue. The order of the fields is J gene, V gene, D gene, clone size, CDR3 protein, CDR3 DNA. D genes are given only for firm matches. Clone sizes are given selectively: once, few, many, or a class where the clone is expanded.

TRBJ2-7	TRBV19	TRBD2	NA	CASSIKLAGRSYEQYF	TGTGCCAGTAGTATTAAACTAGCGGGAAGGTCCTACGAGCAGTACTTC
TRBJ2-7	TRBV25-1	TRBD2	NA	CASSGLHGGGRAYEQYF	TGTGCCAGCAGTGGGCTCCATGGTGGCGGGAGGGCCTACGAGCAGTACTTC
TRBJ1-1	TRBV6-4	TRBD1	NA	CASSANLGTGTEAFF	TGTGCCAGCAGCGCAAACCTCGGGACAGGGACTGAAGCTTTCTTT
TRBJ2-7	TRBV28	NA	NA	CASRSGIPSYEQYF	TGTGCCAGCAGATCCGGGATTCCGAGCTACGAGCAGTACTTC
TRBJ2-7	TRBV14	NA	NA	CASSLDRDGSYEQYF	TGTGCCAGCAGCCTCGACCGGGACGGATCCTACGAGCAGTACTTC
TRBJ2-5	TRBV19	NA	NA	CASSIGAMETQYF	TGTGCCAGTAGTATCGGCGCGATGGAGACCCAGTACTTC
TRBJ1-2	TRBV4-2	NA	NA	CASSLQTANYGYTF	TGTGCCAGCAGCTTGCAGACAGCTAACTATGGCTACACCTTC
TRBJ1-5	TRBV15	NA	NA	CATSRDAGPSGPQHF	TGTGCCACCAGCAGAGATGCGGGGCCGAGTGGGCCCCAGCATTTT
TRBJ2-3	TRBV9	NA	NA	CASSVAAFGADTQYF	TGTGCCAGCAGCGTAGCTGCCTTTGGGGCAGATACGCAGTATTTT
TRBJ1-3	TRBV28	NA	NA	CASSAEKTGFSGNTIYF	TGTGCCAGCAGCGCCGAAAAAACAGGATTCTCTGGAAACACCATATATTTT
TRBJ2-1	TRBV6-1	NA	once	CASSEIPRSRGNEQFF	TGTGCCAGCAGTGAAATACCGCGCTCGAGAGGCAATGAGCAGTTCTTC
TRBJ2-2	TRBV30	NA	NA	CAWSVSRTHLKRGELFF	TGTGCCTGGAGTGTAAGTCGGACACACCTCAAGAGAGGGGAGCTGTTTTTT
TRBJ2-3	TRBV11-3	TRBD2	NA	CASSPRSGTDTQYF	TGTGCCAGCAGTCCTCGTAGCGGGACAGATACGCAGTATTTT
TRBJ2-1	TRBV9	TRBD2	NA	CASGLGTSGINEQFF	TGTGCCAGCGGACTAGGGACTAGCGGAATCAATGAGCAGTTCTTC
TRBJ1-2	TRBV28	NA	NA	CASSLGGYGYTF	TGTGCCAGCAGTTTAGGGGGGTATGGCTACACCTTC
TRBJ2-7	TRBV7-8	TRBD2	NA	CASSLAPGLAVYEQYF	TGTGCCAGCAGCTTAGCGCCCGGACTAGCGGTTTACGAGCAGTACTTC
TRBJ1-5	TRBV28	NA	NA	CASSFVGATNQPQHF	TGTGCCAGCAGTTTCGTCGGGGCAACCAATCAGCCCCAGCATTTT
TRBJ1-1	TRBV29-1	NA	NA	CSVSKSVGGTEAFF	TGCAGCGTTTCTAAAAGCGTCGGGGGCACTGAAGCTTTCTTT
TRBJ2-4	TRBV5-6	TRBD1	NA	CASSLTGGRNIQYF	TGTGCCAGCAGCCTGACAGGGGGCAGGAACATTCAGTACTTC
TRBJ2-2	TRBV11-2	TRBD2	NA	CASSPPSGRTGELFF	TGTGCCAGCAGTCCTCCTAGCGGGCGCACCGGGGAGCTGTTTTTT
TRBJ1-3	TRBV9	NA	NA	CASSVAGGLGNTIYF	TGTGCCAGCAGCGTAGCTGGGGGACTAGGAAACACCATATATTTT
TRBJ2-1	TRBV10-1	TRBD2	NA	CASSGLSGRAGEQFF	TGCGCCAGCAGCGGCCTTAGCGGGAGGGCCGGTGAGCAGTTCTTC
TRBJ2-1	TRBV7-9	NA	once	CASSNPLGGEQFF	TGTGCCAGCAGTAACCCGCTAGGGGGTGAGCAGTTCTTC
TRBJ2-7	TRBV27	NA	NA	CASSLRGPVSYEQYF	TGTGCCAGCAGTCTCAGGGGCCCGGTTTCCTACGAGCAGTACTTC
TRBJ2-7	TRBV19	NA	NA	CASSINSASYEQYF	TGTGCCAGTAGTATAAATTCCGCTTCCTACGAGCAGTACTTC
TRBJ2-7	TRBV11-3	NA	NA	CASSLSSRSYEQYF	TGTGCCAGCAGCTTGAGCTCACGTTCCTACGAGCAGTACTTC
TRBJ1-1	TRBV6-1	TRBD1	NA	CASSDGTDNTEAFF	TGTGCCAGCAGTGACGGGACAGACAACACTGAAGCTTTCTTT
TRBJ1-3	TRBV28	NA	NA	CASSGSRGVGNTIYF	TGTGCCAGCAGCGGCAGTCGAGGGGTAGGAAACACCATATATTTT
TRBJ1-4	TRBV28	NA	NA	CASSPQGPDRVEKLFF	TGTGCCAGCAGTCCTCAGGGGCCAGACCGCGTGGAAAAACTGTTTTTT
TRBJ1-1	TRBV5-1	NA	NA	CASSLVIGGATEAFF	TGCGCCAGCAGCTTGGTCATCGGGGGCGCCACTGAAGCTTTCTTT
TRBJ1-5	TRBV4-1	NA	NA	CASSQEQPGRQPQHF	TGCGCCAGCAGCCAAGAGCAACCAGGGAGACAGCCCCAGCATTTT
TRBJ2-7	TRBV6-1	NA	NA	CASSEAGYYEQYF	TGTGCCAGCAGTGAAGCGGGATACTACGAGCAGTACTTC
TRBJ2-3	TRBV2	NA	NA	CASRAGRSEDTQYF	TGTGCCAGCAGGGCGGGACGCTCAGAAGATACGCAGTATTTT
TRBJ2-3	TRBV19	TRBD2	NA	CASSINTGLAGISSTDTQYF	TGTGCCAGTAGTATCAACACTGGACTAGCGGGGATCTCTAGCACAGATACGCAGTATTTT
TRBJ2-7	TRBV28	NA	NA	CASSLLHEQYF	TGTGCCAGCAGTTTACTCCACGAGCAGTACTTC
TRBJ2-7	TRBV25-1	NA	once	CASSDPKDSPYEQYF	TGTGCCAGCAGTGACCCCAAGGACAGCCCCTACGAGCAGTACTTC
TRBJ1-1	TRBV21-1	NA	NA	CASSIPRITEAFF	TGTGCCAGCAGCATTCCGAGAATCACTGAAGCTTTCTTT
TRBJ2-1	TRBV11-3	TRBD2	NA	CASSLAGENNEQFF	TGTGCCAGCAGCTTGGCGGGAGAGAACAATGAGCAGTTCTTC
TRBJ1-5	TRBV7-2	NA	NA	CASSLPGQPQHF	TGTGCCAGCAGCTTACCGGGCCAGCCCCAGCATTTT
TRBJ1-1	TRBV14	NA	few	CASSQGTVNTEAFF	TGTGCCAGCAGCCAAGGAACAGTGAACACTGAAGCTTTCTTT
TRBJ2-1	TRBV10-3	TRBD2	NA	CAISEGTSILHEQFF	TGTGCCATCAGTGAAGGGACTAGTATATTGCATGAGCAGTTCTTC
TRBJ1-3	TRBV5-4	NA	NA	CASSIGTTDSGNTIYF	TGTGCCAGCAGCATAGGAACCACGGACTCTGGAAACACCATATATTTT
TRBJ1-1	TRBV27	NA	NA	CASSGQGDTEAFF	TGTGCCAGCAGTGGTCAGGGTGACACTGAAGCTTTCTTT
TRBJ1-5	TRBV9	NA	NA	CASSVGVGADQPQHF	TGTGCCAGCAGCGTAGGGGTAGGGGCTGATCAGCCCCAGCATTTT
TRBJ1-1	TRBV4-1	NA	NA	CASSQAKYRANTEAFF	TGCGCCAGCAGCCAAGCGAAGTACAGGGCGAACACTGAAGCTTTCTTT
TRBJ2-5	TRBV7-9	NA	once	CASSQGLTETQYF	TGTGCCAGCAGCCAGGGACTTACAGAGACCCAGTACTTC
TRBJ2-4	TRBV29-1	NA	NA	CSVGEQAENIQYF	TGCAGCGTCGGCGAGCAAGCAGAAAACATTCAGTACTTC
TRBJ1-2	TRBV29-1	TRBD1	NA	CSVDGTGINYGYTF	TGCAGCGTTGACGGGACAGGGATTAACTATGGCTACACCTTC
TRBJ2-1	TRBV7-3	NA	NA	CASSLTHRANEQFF	TGTGCCAGCAGCTTAACCCACAGAGCCAATGAGCAGTTCTTC
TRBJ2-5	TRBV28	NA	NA	CASSGAGETQYF	TGTGCCAGCAGTGGGGCCGGGGAGACCCAGTACTTC
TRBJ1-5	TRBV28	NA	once	CASSPAIPGQPQHF	TGTGCCAGCAGTCCTGCAATCCCCGGTCAGCCCCAGCATTTT
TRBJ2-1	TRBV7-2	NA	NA	CASSLLPPGVRNEQFF	TGTGCCAGCAGCTTACTCCCACCGGGAGTTCGGAATGAGCAGTTCTTC
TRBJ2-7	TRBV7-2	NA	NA	CASSIVSFGQGASYEQYF	TGTGCCAGCAGCATAGTCAGTTTTGGACAAGGGGCTTCCTACGAGCAGTACTTC
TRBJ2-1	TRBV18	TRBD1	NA	CASSLGQYNEQFF	TGTGCCAGCTCATTGGGACAGTACAATGAGCAGTTCTTC
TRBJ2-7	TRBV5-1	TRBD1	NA	CASSLTGVGYEQYF	TGCGCCAGCAGCCTAACAGGGGTGGGCTACGAGCAGTACTTC
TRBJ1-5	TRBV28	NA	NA	CASRRLDGKYGSNQPQHF	TGTGCCAGCAGACGCCTCGACGGAAAATATGGTAGCAATCAGCCCCAGCATTTT
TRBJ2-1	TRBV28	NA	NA	CASSPSGSEQFF	TGTGCCAGCAGTCCATCCGGGTCTGAGCAGTTCTTC
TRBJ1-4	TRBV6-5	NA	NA	CASSWEPGQGDEKLFF	TGTGCCAGCAGTTGGGAACCGGGACAAGGGGATGAAAAACTGTTTTTT
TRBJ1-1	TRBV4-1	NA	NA	CASSQEFRRGAFF	TGCGCCAGCAGCCAAGAGTTTCGGCGGGGAGCTTTCTTT